The present T cell receptor (beta chain) was sequenced within a study of memory CD4+ T cells and cytomegalovirus serostatus. Single viable CD3+CD4+CD8-CD45RO+ cells were sorted as the memory CD4+ T cells. Trimming pared 3 bases from V and 5 bases from J, leaving 11 bases between. The length of the CDR3 is 13 residues. Germline CDR1 and CDR2: SGDLS and YYNGEE. Generated by immunoSEQ multiplex PCR, the TCRdb table keeps only in-frame clones and is missing some. The table lists about 41,000 clones, over 60% of them singletons. Material: memory CD4+ T cells from blood. The V call is TRBV9, the J call TRBJ2-5; no reliable D call. This TCR was recovered from an adult in good health and CMV-seronegative. The CDR3: CASSARAGETQYF. DNA for the CDR3: TGTGCCAGCAGCGCAAGGGCCGGTGAGACCCAGTACTTC.